This TCR beta chain was obtained from a study of blood T cell repertoires in COVID-19. The age range of participants was about 18 to 100 years, with residence in about 25 US areas. The CDR3 contains 14 residues. V shed 1 base and J 8 bases; nucleotides not matched to a gene: 4. Germline-derived CDR1 and CDR2 are SGHTA and FQGNSA. Only in-frame clones appear in the TCRdb table, and some are missing; sequencing was by immunoSEQ multiplex PCR. The profile shows about 350,000 clones, around nine tenths of them singletons. The specimen was PBMCs or T cells enriched from blood (not recorded which). The sequence was obtained from a woman between 25 and 40 years old who had been exposed to COVID-19. The chain joins TRBV7-2 to TRBJ2-1; 8 bases are shared with TRBD2. The CDR3: CASSLDSGSYEQFF. The CDR3 nucleotides read TGTGCCAGCAGCTTAGACAGCGGGAGTTATGAGCAGTTCTTC.